These 26 T cell receptor beta chains were all obtained from the same sample, sequenced in a study of vaccination effects on CD4 cells after COVID-19. Within the ViraFEST assay, antigen-specific CD4+ T cells underwent expansion with viral peptide pools prior to sequencing. Subsequent to a culture period of 10 days, CD4+ T cells were isolated. According to PCR results, the person was infected with SARS-CoV-2 between March and December 2020. These receptors lack a known antigen. Libraries were prepared by immunoSEQ multiplex PCR; TCRdb keeps only in-frame clonotypes and omits some of them. The sample carries around 40,000 clones, around 70% recorded once. The specimen comprised CD4+ T cells from PBMCs cultured with a peptide pool, sampled before COVID-19 vaccination. Every receptor here comes from a human donor who had a prior SARS-CoV-2 infection.

The CDR3 loop reads CASSFRQYSNQPQHF. The CDR3 nucleotides read TGTGCCAGCAGTTTTAGGCAGTATAGCAATCAGCCCCAGCATTTT. The chain joins TRBV28 to TRBJ1-5; D is unclear. The CDR3 contains 15 residues. Per the germline V gene, CDR1 is MDHEN and CDR2 is SYDVKM. Trimming pared 3 bases from V and 0 bases from J, leaving 9 bases between.

The J gene is TRBJ1-6, the V gene TRBV7-2; D remains ambiguous. V was cut by 5 bases and J by 2 bases, with 13 bases left in between. CDR1 SGHTA and CDR2 FQGNSA come from the germline V gene. CDR3 length equals 16 residues. The CDR3 DNA reads as TGTGCCAGCAGCCGCCAACATCAGCCCTATAATTCACCCCTCCACTTT. Translated: CASSRQHQPYNSPLHF. The variable domain in full, completed from reference TRBV7-2 and TRBJ1-6, reads GAGVSQSPSNKVTEKGKDVELRCDPISGHTALYWYRQSLGQGLEFLIYFQGNSAPDKSGLPSDRFSAERTGGSVSTLTIQRTQQEDSAVYLCASSRQHQPYNSPLHFGNGTRLTVT.

The chain links TRBV7-9 to TRBJ2-1, with D perhaps matching TRBD1 (7 bases). CDR1 is SEHNR, CDR2 FQNEAQ, per germline (reference sequence). Trimming shortened V by 6 bases and J by 0 bases, and 21 bases separated the two germline ends. There are 18 residues in the CDR3. CDR3 amino acids: CASRPIQGRKSSYNEQFF. DNA of the CDR3: TGTGCCAGCAGACCAATACAGGGGAGGAAAAGCTCCTACAATGAGCAGTTCTTC. The full variable domain, in which reference TRBV7-9 and TRBJ2-1 provide the parts outside the CDR3, is DTGVSQNPRHKITKRGQNVTFRCDPISEHNRLYWYRQTLGQGPEFLTYFQNEAQLEKSRLLSDRFSAERPKGSFSTLEIQRTEQGDSAMYLCASRPIQGRKSSYNEQFFGPGTRLTVL.

The chain is built from TRBV5-1 and TRBJ1-4, with D possibly matching TRBD1 (6 bases). The CDR3 extends over 17 amino acids. Deletions cut 8 bases from V and 14 bases from J, with 34 bases between. Germline loops: CDR1 SGHRS, CDR2 YFSETQ. The CDR3 sequence is CASHVSWGGAWPKRLFF. DNA of the CDR3: TGCGCCAGTCACGTCTCTTGGGGGGGCGCGTGGCCCAAAAGGCTGTTTTTT.

This clone came up a few times. CDR3 coding DNA: TGTGCCAGCAGCCCTTTGGCGCAGCCAAACACCGGGGAGCTGTTTTTT. As protein: CASSPLAQPNTGELFF. The chain uses TRBV27 and TRBJ2-2; D is unclear. CDR1 is MNHEY, CDR2 SMNVEV, per germline (reference sequence). The germline V and J ends were trimmed by 6 bases and 2 bases, with 16 bases remaining between them. The CDR3 sequence is 16 residues long.

This clone was counted a single time. The gene calls are TRBV2 and TRBJ1-2; D remains ambiguous. The V gene lost 3 bases and the J gene lost 3 bases, with 8 bases spanning the gap. Germline loops: CDR1 SNHLY, CDR2 FYNNEI. CDR3 length: 13 residues. CDR3 sequence: CASSDTTDYGYTF. CDR3 coding DNA: TGTGCCAGCAGTGATACTACTGACTATGGCTACACCTTC.

V usage is TRBV7-3 and J usage is TRBJ2-5, with D perhaps given as TRBD1 or TRBD2 (5 bases each). Trimming removed 3 bases at V and 0 bases at J, with 11 bases between. The CDR3 length is 15 residues. Germline assignment: CDR1 SGHTA and CDR2 FQGTGA. The CDR3 DNA sequence: TGTGCCAGCAGCTTTTCTCCGGGACACCAAGAGACCCAGTACTTC. This gives the protein CASSFSPGHQETQYF.

The chain has TRBV7-2 and TRBJ2-3; D is ambiguous. The germline V gene has CDR1 SGHTA and CDR2 FQGNSA. V lost 4 bases and J lost 7, with 15 bases in between. CDR3 length: 14 amino acids. CDR3 loop: CASSSSRAAHTQYF. CDR3 nucleotides: TGTGCCAGCAGCTCATCCCGCGCGGCGCATACGCAGTATTTT.

This clone was picked up one time. The chain carries TRBV5-1 and TRBJ2-7, with 8 bases matching TRBD2. CDR3 length: 16 amino acids. V gave up 0 bases and J gave up 5 bases; unmatched junction bases: 10. CDR1 and CDR2 from the germline V gene are SGHRS and YFSETQ. The CDR3 DNA reads TGCGCCAGCAGCTTGGGATCGGGGGGGGGCCTTAACGAGCAGTACTTC. This translates into CASSLGSGGGLNEQYF.

This clone came up a few times. The rearrangement uses TRBV6-1 and TRBJ1-2; a possible D gene is TRBD1 (6 bases). CDR1 is MNHNS and CDR2 is SASEGT in the germline V gene. This CDR3 comprises 13 residues. V dropped 5 bases and J dropped 7 bases, with 14 bases sitting between them. CDR3 amino acids: CASSYWGGSGYTF. CDR3 coding DNA: TGTGCCAGCAGTTATTGGGGGGGCTCTGGCTACACCTTC.

The CDR3 loop reads CASRAPGLGYNEQFF. In DNA form, the CDR3 reads TGTGCCAGCAGGGCGCCGGGACTAGGTTACAATGAGCAGTTCTTC. The rearrangement joins TRBV2 to TRBJ2-1; 8 bases map to TRBD2. The CDR3 is 15 residues long. The trim removed 6 bases at V and 4 bases at J, leaving 8 bases unmatched. Germline lookup yields CDR1 SNHLY and CDR2 FYNNEI. The whole variable domain, filled in from reference TRBV2 and TRBJ2-1, reads EPEVTQTPSHQVTQMGQEVILRCVPISNHLYFYWYRQILGQKVEFLVSFYNNEISEKSEIFDDQFSVERPDGSNFTLKIRSTKLEDSAMYFCASRAPGLGYNEQFFGPGTRLTVL.

The rearrangement joins TRBV12-5 to TRBJ2-1, with 12 positions matching TRBD2. The CDR3 contains 15 residues. Germline CDR1 and CDR2: LGHNT and FRNRAP. V shed 5 bases, J shed 8 bases, and the junction held 7 bases outside the gene matches. The CDR3 reads CASGLQTSGSDEQFF. The CDR3 coding sequence is TGTGCTAGTGGTCTACAGACTAGCGGGAGTGATGAGCAGTTCTTC.

This chain uses TRBV4-3 with TRBJ2-5, with D possibly TRBD1 on 5 matching bases. CDR1 and CDR2 from the germline V gene are LGHNA and YSLEER. Trimming removed 0 bases at V and 3 bases at J, with 14 bases between. CDR3 length: 16 residues. The CDR3 protein is CASSQDFQGLEETQYF. The CDR3 DNA reads TGCGCCAGCAGCCAAGATTTCCAGGGTCTGGAAGAGACCCAGTACTTC.

The chain has TRBV19 and TRBJ1-2; no clear D. V was trimmed by 3 bases and J by 0 bases, leaving 11 bases between them. The CDR3 is 15 amino acids. The V gene's germline CDR1 is LNHDA and CDR2 SQIVND (reference sequence). The CDR3, as DNA: TGTGCCAGTAGTATTTGGGCAGTGGCTAACTATGGCTACACCTTC. It translates to CASSIWAVANYGYTF.

This clone appeared once. The chain carries TRBV30 and TRBJ1-3, with D hard to call. The V end was cut by 2 bases, the J end by 0 bases, with 11 bases between. Germline assignment: CDR1 GTSNPN and CDR2 SVGIG (reference sequence). The length of the CDR3 is 15 residues. The CDR3 loop reads CAWSPRRTSGNTIYF. The CDR3 DNA reads TGTGCCTGGAGTCCGCGAAGGACCTCTGGAAACACCATATATTTT.

V gene TRBV19 combines with J gene TRBJ1-2, with 9 positions matching TRBD1. The CDR3 loop spans 15 amino acids. Germline CDR1 is LNHDA and CDR2 is SQIVND (reference sequence). V trimming: 4 bases; J trimming: 6 bases; junction bases outside the gene matches: 9. The CDR3 reads CASSTPDRGGNGYTF. DNA for the CDR3: TGTGCCAGTAGTACTCCAGACAGGGGGGGAAATGGCTACACCTTC.

The rearrangement links TRBV11-3 to TRBJ2-7; 8 bases fit TRBD2. V shed 3 bases, J shed 7 bases, and the junction held 8 bases outside the gene matches. This CDR3 comprises 14 residues. Germline assignment: CDR1 SGHNT and CDR2 YENEEA. CDR3 in DNA: TGTGCCAGCAGCTTTCAAGCGGGAGTCGAAGAGCAGTACTTC. This codes for CASSFQAGVEEQYF.

V usage is TRBV9 and J usage is TRBJ2-3; D remains unclear. V was cut by 6 bases and J by 1 base, with 12 bases left in between. Per germline, CDR1 SGDLS and CDR2 YYNGEE. This CDR3 region has 14 residues. The CDR3 loop is CASNRGSGTDTQYF. For the CDR3, the DNA is TGTGCCAGCAATCGAGGCTCTGGCACAGATACGCAGTATTTT.

The table lists this clone with a count of one. The V call is TRBV6-4, the J call TRBJ2-3; no clear D. V was trimmed by 5 bases and J by 4 bases, leaving 13 bases between them. This CDR3 has 14 amino acids. The germline V gene encodes CDR1 MRHNA and CDR2 SNTAGT. CDR3 region: CASSPSSEPDTQYF. The CDR3 DNA follows: TGTGCCAGCAGTCCCTCCAGCGAGCCAGATACGCAGTATTTT.

The V gene is TRBV7-2, the J gene TRBJ1-3; no reliable D call. The CDR3 totals 11 residues. The V gene's germline CDR1 is SGHTA and CDR2 FQGNSA. Trimming stripped 1 base from V and 9 bases from J, with 4 bases between. The DNA of the CDR3 is TGTGCCAGCAGCTTAGGGGGCACCATATATTTT. This codes for CASSLGGTIYF.

This chain connects TRBV7-2 to TRBJ1-3, with a possible D match to TRBD1 (5 bases). CDR1 is SGHTA, CDR2 FQGNSA, per germline. The CDR3 spans 14 residues. Between the trimmed V and J ends, which lost 1 base and 12 bases, there was a span of 16 bases. The CDR3 bases are TGTGCCAGCAGCTTAGACAGACAGTCCTCCGACATATATTTT. As protein: CASSLDRQSSDIYF.

V gene TRBV19 combines with J gene TRBJ1-1; D not certain. Per the germline V gene, CDR1 is LNHDA and CDR2 is SQIVND (reference sequence). The CDR3 spans 18 residues. V was pared by 5 bases and J by 4 bases, with 26 bases between. The DNA of the CDR3 is TGTGCCAGTAGTGCATACAGATTTCAGGCCCCGGAGGGCACTGAAGCTTTCTTT. The encoded protein is CASSAYRFQAPEGTEAFF. Looking up the rest from reference TRBV19 and TRBJ1-1 gives the full variable domain: DGGITQSPKYLFRKEGQNVTLSCEQNLNHDAMYWYRQDPGQGLRLIYYSQIVNDFQKGDIAEGYSVSREKKESFPLTVTSAQKNPTAFYLCASSAYRFQAPEGTEAFFGQGTRLTVV.

The chain couples TRBV7-9 to TRBJ1-2, with 7 bases lining up with TRBD1. The germline V gene has CDR1 SEHNR and CDR2 FQNEAQ (reference sequence). This CDR3 region has 18 residues. The junction had 16 bases not matched to a gene; V was cut back by 3 bases and J by 3 bases. CDR3 region: CASSLAAGWTGPHYGYTF. CDR3 sequence (DNA): TGTGCCAGCAGCTTGGCCGCCGGTTGGACAGGACCTCACTATGGCTACACCTTC. Combining the CDR3 with reference TRBV7-9 and TRBJ1-2 gives the whole variable domain DTGVSQNPRHKITKRGQNVTFRCDPISEHNRLYWYRQTLGQGPEFLTYFQNEAQLEKSRLLSDRFSAERPKGSFSTLEIQRTEQGDSAMYLCASSLAAGWTGPHYGYTFGSGTRLTVV.

This chain connects TRBV12-5 to TRBJ2-2; D is unclear. CDR3 size: 15 residues. V was cut by 0 bases and J by 3 bases, with 8 bases left in between. Per germline, CDR1 LGHNT and CDR2 FRNRAP. The CDR3 region has the DNA TGTGCTAGTGGTTTGGTAGTGGTAGACACCGGGGAGCTGTTTTTT. Encoded protein: CASGLVVVDTGELFF.

This chain connects TRBV10-2 to TRBJ2-7; 7 bases map to TRBD1. V trimming: 5 bases; J trimming: 5 bases; junction bases outside the gene matches: 12. Germline CDR1 and CDR2: WSHSY and SAAADI. The CDR3 covers 15 residues. The CDR3 loop reads CASSRQGVINNEQYF. The CDR3 DNA sequence: TGCGCCAGCAGTAGACAGGGAGTAATCAACAACGAGCAGTACTTC.

The rearrangement uses TRBV19 and TRBJ1-4; D is uncertain. The V gene lost 1 base and the J gene lost 4 bases, with 4 bases spanning the gap. The CDR3 length is 13 residues. In germline, CDR1 is LNHDA, CDR2 SQIVND (reference sequence). In DNA, the CDR3 is TGTGCCAGTAGTATAGTGAGTAATGAAAAACTGTTTTTT. This gives the protein CASSIVSNEKLFF.